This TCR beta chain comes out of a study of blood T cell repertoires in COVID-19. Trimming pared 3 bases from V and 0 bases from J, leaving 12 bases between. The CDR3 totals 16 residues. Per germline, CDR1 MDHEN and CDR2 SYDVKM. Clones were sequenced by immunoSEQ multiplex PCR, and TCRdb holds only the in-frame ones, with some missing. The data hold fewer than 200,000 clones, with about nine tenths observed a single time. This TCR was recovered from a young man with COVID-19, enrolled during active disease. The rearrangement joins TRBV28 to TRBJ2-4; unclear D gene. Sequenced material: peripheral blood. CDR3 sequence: CASSFRRSLAKNIQYF. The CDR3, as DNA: TGTGCCAGCAGTTTCCGAAGATCACTAGCCAAAAACATTCAGTACTTC.